The 13 T cell receptor beta chains given below trace back to one sample, sequenced in a study of early T cells in non-severe SARS-CoV-2 infection. TCRdb re-called the 5' RACE reads with MiXCR, one entry per CDR3 protein. The sample has more than 65,000 distinct CDR3 sequences, roughly 4.8% seen once. Here the sequenced sample was whole blood, taken at baseline. These receptor sequences come from an adult who was a healthcare worker with PCR-confirmed SARS-CoV-2 infection or an uninfected control (not recorded which). The donor label of this sample is uncertain.

This chain joins TRBV9 and TRBJ1-6; the match to TRBD1 covers 9 bases. V lost 0 bases, J lost 9 bases, and 4 bases stayed unmatched. The length of the CDR3 is 15 residues. CDR1 is SGDLS, CDR2 YYNGEE, per germline. CDR3 sequence (DNA): TGTGCCAGCAGCGTAGAGGGACAGGGAGGTTCACCCCTCCACTTT. It yields the protein CASSVEGQGGSPLHF. Full variable domain (remainder filled in from reference TRBV9 and TRBJ1-6): DSGVTQTPKHLITATGQRVTLRCSPRSGDLSVYWYQQSLDQGLQFLIQYYNGEERAKGNILERFSAQQFPDLHSELNLSSLELGDSALYFCASSVEGQGGSPLHFGNGTRLTVT.

The V call is TRBV29-1, the J call TRBJ2-3; TRBD1 might be the D (5 bases). Trimming pared 8 bases from V and 4 bases from J, leaving 13 bases between. In germline, CDR1 is SQVTM, CDR2 ANQGSEA. This CDR3 has 12 amino acids. The CDR3: CSLAKGSDTQYF. CDR3 in DNA: TGCAGCCTCGCCAAGGGGTCAGATACGCAGTATTTT.

The V gene is TRBV19, the J gene TRBJ2-1; 11 positions agree with TRBD1. Germline CDR1 and CDR2: LNHDA and SQIVND (reference sequence). V dropped 7 bases and J dropped 10; count of bases not matched to a gene: 9. This CDR3 is 14 amino acids long. The CDR3 region is CASNPSRDRGEQFF. The CDR3 DNA sequence: TGTGCCAGTAATCCGTCCCGGGACAGGGGGGAGCAGTTCTTC.

The chain carries TRBV7-9 and TRBJ1-2, with D hard to call. The CDR3 spans 13 residues. V was trimmed by 5 bases and J by 5 bases, leaving 12 bases between them. The germline V gene has CDR1 SEHNR and CDR2 FQNEAQ (reference sequence). The CDR3 spells CASSKRSVYGYTF. The CDR3 DNA follows: TGTGCCAGCAGCAAGAGGTCTGTGTATGGCTACACCTTC.

Many counts were recorded for this clonotype. The chain carries TRBV6-5 and TRBJ1-1, with TRBD1 matching over 10 bases. The CDR3 is 16 amino acids. Germline loops: CDR1 MNHEY, CDR2 SVGAGI. Trimming removed 8 bases from V and 5 bases from J; junction bases left unmatched: 14. CDR3 nucleotide sequence: TGTGCCAGCCGAACACAGACAGGGGGCGTTCGGACTGAAGCTTTCTTT. This translates into CASRTQTGGVRTEAFF.

The chain links TRBV6-2 or TRBV6-3 to TRBJ1-1; D gene ambiguous. V was pared by 4 bases and J by 2 bases, with 8 bases between. Germline V lookup: CDR1 MNHEY, CDR2 SVGEGT. There are 13 residues in the CDR3. CDR3 sequence: CASSWGGNTEAFF. The CDR3 nucleotides read TGTGCCAGCAGTTGGGGAGGTAACACTGAAGCTTTCTTT.

This clonotype came up a few times. A junction end diverges from the germline sequence, so it may reflect a read error. CDR3 DNA: TGTGCCAGCACTTCCGGGACAGGGAACACTGAAGTTTTCTTT. Its translation: CASTSGTGNTEVFF. The V call is TRBV6-1, the J call TRBJ1-1; TRBD1 agrees at 9 bases. CDR1 is MNHNS and CDR2 is SASEGT in the germline V gene. The CDR3 has 14 amino acids.

This clonotype was detected ten times or more. The chain employs TRBV6-2 or TRBV6-3 and TRBJ2-3; D may match TRBD1 or TRBD2 (6 bases each). The ends were cut back, 8 bases at V and 6 bases at J, with 24 bases in the middle. The CDR3 is 16 amino acids. The germline gives CDR1 MNHEY, CDR2 SVGEGT. The CDR3 DNA sequence: TGTGCCAGCCAGTTCCGGGACTCCCGCACAGGGGATACGCAGTATTTT. It yields the protein CASQFRDSRTGDTQYF.

There are many counts of this clonotype. V usage is TRBV27 and J usage is TRBJ2-7; 8 positions agree with TRBD2. Germline assignment: CDR1 MNHEY and CDR2 SMNVEV (reference sequence). The CDR3 contains 14 residues. V was clipped by 6 bases and J by 5 bases; unmatched bases: 9. The CDR3 DNA sequence: TGTGCCAGCAGCGTCCGGGGGGGCCGGAACGAGCAGTACTTC. Protein product: CASSVRGGRNEQYF.

This clonotype has only a few counts. The V call is TRBV11-2, the J call TRBJ2-2; D is unclear. The length of the CDR3 is 14 residues. Per germline, CDR1 SGHAT and CDR2 FQNNGV. V was shortened by 3 bases and J by 0 bases, with 5 bases between the two germline ends. CDR3 amino acids: CASSLQPNTGELFF. CDR3 in DNA: TGTGCCAGCAGCTTGCAACCGAACACCGGGGAGCTGTTTTTT.

The chain has TRBV7-8 and TRBJ1-6, with unresolved D. The CDR3 totals 16 residues. Germline values: CDR1 SGHVS, CDR2 FQNEAQ. With 1 base removed from V and 5 bases from J, the gap between germline ends came to 12 bases. CDR3 region: CASSLVWQNNNSPLHF. The CDR3 DNA is TGTGCCAGCAGCTTAGTCTGGCAGAACAATAATTCACCCCTCCACTTT. The whole variable domain, remainder taken from reference TRBV7-8 and TRBJ1-6, is GAGVSQSPRYKVAKRGQDVALRCDPISGHVSLFWYQQALGQGPEFLTYFQNEAQLDKSGLPSDRFFAERPEGSVSTLKIQRTQQEDSAVYLCASSLVWQNNNSPLHFGNGTRLTVT.

Many counts were recorded for this clonotype. Here the CDR3 reads CASSHDSDTDTQYF. DNA for the CDR3: TGTGCCAGCAGTCATGACTCAGACACAGATACGCAGTATTTT. This rearrangement joins TRBV6-4 to TRBJ2-3, with D unresolved. Trimming removed 5 bases from V and 2 bases from J, with 11 bases in between. This CDR3 spans 14 amino acids. The V gene's germline CDR1 is MRHNA and CDR2 SNTAGT.

Only a few counts were recorded for this clonotype. V is TRBV7-2 and J is TRBJ2-7; 8 bases agree with TRBD2. CDR1 is SGHTA, CDR2 FQGNSA, per germline. The CDR3 extends over 16 amino acids. Trimming cost V 5 bases and J 3 bases; bases outside gene matches: 12. In nucleotides, the CDR3 is TGTGCCAGCAGCCGGGACACTAGCGGAGGTCGCTACGAGCAGTACTTC. Translation: CASSRDTSGGRYEQYF.